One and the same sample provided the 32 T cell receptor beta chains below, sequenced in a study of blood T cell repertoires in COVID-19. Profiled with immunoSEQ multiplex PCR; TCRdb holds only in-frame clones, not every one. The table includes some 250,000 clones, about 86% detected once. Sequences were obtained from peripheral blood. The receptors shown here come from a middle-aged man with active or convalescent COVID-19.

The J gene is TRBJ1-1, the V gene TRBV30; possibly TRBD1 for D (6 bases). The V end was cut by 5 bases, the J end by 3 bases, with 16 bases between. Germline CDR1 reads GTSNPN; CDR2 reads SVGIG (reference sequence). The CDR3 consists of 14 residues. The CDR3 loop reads CAWGGGHGDTEAFF. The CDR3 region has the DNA TGTGCCTGGGGGGGCGGGCACGGAGACACTGAAGCTTTCTTT.

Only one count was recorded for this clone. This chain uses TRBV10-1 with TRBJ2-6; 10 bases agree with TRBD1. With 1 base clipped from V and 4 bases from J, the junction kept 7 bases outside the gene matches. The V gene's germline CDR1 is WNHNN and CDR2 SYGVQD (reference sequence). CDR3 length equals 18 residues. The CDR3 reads CASSELTGGSLGANVLTF. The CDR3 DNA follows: TGCGCCAGCAGTGAGTTGACAGGGGGCTCTCTCGGGGCCAACGTCCTGACTTTC.

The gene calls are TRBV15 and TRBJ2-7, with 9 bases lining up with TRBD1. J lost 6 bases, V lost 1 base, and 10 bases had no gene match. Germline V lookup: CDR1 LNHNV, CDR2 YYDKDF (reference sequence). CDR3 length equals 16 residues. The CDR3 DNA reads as TGTGCCACCAGCAGAGCCCCCGGGACAGGGCAGGGCGAGCAGTACTTC. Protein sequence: CATSRAPGTGQGEQYF. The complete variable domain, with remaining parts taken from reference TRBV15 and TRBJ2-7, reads DAMVIQNPRYQVTQFGKPVTLSCSQTLNHNVMYWYQQKSSQAPKLLFHYYDKDFNNEADTPDNFQSRRPNTSFCFLDIRSPGLGDTAMYLCATSRAPGTGQGEQYFGPGTRLTVT.

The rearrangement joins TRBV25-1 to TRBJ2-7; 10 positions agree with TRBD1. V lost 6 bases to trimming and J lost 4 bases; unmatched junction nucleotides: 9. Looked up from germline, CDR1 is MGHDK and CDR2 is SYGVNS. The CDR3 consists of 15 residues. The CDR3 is CASRRDRGPSYEQYF. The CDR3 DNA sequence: TGTGCCAGCAGAAGGGACAGGGGTCCATCATACGAGCAGTACTTC.

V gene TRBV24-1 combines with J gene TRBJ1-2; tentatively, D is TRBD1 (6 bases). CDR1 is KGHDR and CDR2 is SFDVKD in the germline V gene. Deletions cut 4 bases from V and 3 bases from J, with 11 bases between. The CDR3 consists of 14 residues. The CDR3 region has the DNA TGTGCCACCAGTGAATCAACAGGGTACTATGGCTACACCTTC. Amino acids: CATSESTGYYGYTF.

CDR3 DNA sequence: TGTGCCAGTAAAAGGGGCGAAGGCGGCACTGAAGCTTTCTTT. Encoded protein: CASKRGEGGTEAFF. The rearrangement joins TRBV19 to TRBJ1-1; possibly TRBD1 for D (5 bases). V lost 7 bases, J lost 4 bases, and 16 bases lay in between. The CDR3 covers 14 residues. Germline V gene sequence: CDR1 LNHDA, CDR2 SQIVND (reference sequence).

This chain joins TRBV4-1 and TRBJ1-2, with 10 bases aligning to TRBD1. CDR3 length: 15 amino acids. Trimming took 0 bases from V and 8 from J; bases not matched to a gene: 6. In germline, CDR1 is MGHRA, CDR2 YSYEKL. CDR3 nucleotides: TGCGCCAGCAGCCAAGATTTCGACAGGGGGCTAGGCTACACCTTC. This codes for CASSQDFDRGLGYTF.

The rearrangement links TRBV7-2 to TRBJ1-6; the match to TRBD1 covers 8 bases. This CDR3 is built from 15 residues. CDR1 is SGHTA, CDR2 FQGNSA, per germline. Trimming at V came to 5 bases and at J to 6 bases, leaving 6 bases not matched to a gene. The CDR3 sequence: CASSPRQGFNSPLHF. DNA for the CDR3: TGTGCCAGCAGCCCCCGACAGGGGTTTAATTCACCCCTCCACTTT.

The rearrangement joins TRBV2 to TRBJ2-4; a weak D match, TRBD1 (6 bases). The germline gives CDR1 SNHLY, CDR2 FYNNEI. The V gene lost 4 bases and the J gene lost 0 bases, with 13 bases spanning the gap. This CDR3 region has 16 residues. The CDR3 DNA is TGTGCCAGCAGTGCGACAGGAGCACTAGCCAAAAACATTCAGTACTTC. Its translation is CASSATGALAKNIQYF.

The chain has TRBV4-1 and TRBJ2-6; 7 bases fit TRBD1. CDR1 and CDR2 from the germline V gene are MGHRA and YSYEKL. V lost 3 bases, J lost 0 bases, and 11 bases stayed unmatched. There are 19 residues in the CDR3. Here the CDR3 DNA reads TGCGCCAGCAGCCACCCGACAGGGTCACCCTCCTCTGGGGCCAACGTCCTGACTTTC. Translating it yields CASSHPTGSPSSGANVLTF.

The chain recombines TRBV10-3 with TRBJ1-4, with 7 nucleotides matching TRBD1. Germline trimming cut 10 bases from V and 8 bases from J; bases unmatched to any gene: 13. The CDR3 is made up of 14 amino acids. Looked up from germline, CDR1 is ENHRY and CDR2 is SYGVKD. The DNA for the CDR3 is TGTGCCACCACCGACGGGACAGTGGGGGAAAAACTGTTTTTT. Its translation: CATTDGTVGEKLFF.

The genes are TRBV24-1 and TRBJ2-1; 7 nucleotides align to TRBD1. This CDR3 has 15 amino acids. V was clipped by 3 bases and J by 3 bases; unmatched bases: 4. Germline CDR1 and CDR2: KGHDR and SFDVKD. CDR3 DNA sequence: TGTGCCACCAGTGATCAGGGGGTCGACTACAATGAGCAGTTCTTC. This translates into CATSDQGVDYNEQFF.

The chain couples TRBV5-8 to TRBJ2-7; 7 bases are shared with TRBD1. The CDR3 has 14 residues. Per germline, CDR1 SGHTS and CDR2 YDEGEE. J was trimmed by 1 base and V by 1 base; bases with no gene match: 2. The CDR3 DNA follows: TGTGCCAGCAGCTTGAACAGGGGTTCCTACGAGCAGTACTTC. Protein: CASSLNRGSYEQYF.

The CDR3 DNA reads as TGCGCCAGCAGCCAAACAGGGGTTGGTTCACCCCTCCACTTT. Translated: CASSQTGVGSPLHF. This sequence joins TRBV4-1 and TRBJ1-6, with 7 bases identical to TRBD1. J gave up 9 bases and V 2 bases, and 4 bases lay outside the gene matches. The germline CDR1 and CDR2 sequences are MGHRA and YSYEKL. The CDR3 contains 14 residues.

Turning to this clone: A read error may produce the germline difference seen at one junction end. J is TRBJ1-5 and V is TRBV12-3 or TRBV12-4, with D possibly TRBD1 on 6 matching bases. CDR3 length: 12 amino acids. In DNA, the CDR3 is TGTGCCAGCAGGAAAACAGGGCTCAGGTTGTATTTT. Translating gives CASRKTGLRLYF.

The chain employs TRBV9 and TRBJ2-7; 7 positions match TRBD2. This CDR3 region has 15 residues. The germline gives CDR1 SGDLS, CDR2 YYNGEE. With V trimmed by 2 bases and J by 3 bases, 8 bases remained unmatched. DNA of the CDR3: TGTGCCAGCAGCGTGGGAGGGAGTCCGGACTACGAGCAGTACTTC. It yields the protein CASSVGGSPDYEQYF.

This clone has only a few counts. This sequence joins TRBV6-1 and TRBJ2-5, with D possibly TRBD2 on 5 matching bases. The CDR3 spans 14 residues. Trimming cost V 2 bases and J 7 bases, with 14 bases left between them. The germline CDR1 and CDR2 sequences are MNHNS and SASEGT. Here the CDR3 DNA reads TGTGCCAGCAGTGAACTGCGGTTAGAGGGGACCCAGTACTTC. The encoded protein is CASSELRLEGTQYF.

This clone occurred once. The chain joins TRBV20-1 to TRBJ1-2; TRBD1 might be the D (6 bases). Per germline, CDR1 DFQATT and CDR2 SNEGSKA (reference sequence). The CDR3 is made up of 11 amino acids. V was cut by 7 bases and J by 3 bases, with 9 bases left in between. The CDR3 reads CSVDRDYGYTF. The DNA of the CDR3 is TGCAGTGTGGACAGAGACTATGGCTACACCTTC.

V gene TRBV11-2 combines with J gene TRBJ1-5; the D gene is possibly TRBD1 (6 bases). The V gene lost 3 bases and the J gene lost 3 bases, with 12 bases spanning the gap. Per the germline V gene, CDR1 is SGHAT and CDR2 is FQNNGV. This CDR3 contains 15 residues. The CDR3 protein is CASSFDSGDNQPQHF. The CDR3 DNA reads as TGTGCCAGCAGCTTCGACTCAGGGGACAATCAGCCCCAGCATTTT.

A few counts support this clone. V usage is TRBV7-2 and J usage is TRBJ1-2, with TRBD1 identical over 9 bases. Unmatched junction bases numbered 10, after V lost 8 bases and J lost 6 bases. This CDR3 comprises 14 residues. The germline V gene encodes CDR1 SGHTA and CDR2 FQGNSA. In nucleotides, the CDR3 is TGTGCCAGCTCCACCGGGACAGGGAGGGATGGCTACACCTTC. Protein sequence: CASSTGTGRDGYTF.

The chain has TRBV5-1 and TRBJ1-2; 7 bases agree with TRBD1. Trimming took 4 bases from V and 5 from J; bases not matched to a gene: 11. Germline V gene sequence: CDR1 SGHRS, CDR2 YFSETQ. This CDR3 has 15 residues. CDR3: CASSGDPTGTYGYTF. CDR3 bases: TGCGCCAGCAGCGGGGACCCGACAGGGACGTATGGCTACACCTTC.

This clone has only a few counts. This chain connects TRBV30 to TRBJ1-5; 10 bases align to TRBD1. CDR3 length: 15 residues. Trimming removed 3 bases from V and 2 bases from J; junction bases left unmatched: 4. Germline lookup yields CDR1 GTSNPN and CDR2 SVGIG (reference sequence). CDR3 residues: CAWRMTGGGNQPQHF. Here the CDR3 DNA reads TGTGCCTGGAGGATGACAGGGGGCGGCAATCAGCCCCAGCATTTT. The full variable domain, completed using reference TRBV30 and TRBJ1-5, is SQTIHQWPATLVQPVGSPLSLECTVEGTSNPNLYWYRQAAGRGLQLLFYSVGIGQISSEVPQNLSASRPQDRQFILSSKKLLLSDSGFYLCAWRMTGGGNQPQHFGDGTRLSIL.

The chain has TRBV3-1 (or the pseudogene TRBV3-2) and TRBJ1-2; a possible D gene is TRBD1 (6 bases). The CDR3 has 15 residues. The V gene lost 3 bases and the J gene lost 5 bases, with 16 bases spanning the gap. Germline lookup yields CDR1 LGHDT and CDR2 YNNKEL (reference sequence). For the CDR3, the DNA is TGTGCCAGCAGCCAGAAACAGGGATCGGCTTATGGCTACACCTTC. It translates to CASSQKQGSAYGYTF.

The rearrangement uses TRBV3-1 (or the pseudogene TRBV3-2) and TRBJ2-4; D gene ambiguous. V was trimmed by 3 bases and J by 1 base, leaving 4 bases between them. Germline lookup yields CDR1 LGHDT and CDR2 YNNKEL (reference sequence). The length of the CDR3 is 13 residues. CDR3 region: CASSHFAKNIQYF. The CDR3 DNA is TGTGCCAGCAGCCACTTTGCCAAAAACATTCAGTACTTC.

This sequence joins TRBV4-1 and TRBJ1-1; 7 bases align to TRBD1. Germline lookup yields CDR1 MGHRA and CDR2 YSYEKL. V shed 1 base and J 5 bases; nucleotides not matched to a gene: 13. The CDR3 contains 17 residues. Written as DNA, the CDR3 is TGCGCCAGCAGCCAAGGCGGGCCAGGGGGACCTGGGACTGAAGCTTTCTTT. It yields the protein CASSQGGPGGPGTEAFF.

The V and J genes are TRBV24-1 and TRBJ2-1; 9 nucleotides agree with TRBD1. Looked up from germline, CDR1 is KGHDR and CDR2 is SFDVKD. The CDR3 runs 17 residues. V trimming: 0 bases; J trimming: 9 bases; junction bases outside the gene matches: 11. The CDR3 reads CATSDLQRGQGRGEQFF. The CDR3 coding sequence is TGTGCCACCAGTGATTTGCAAAGGGGACAGGGTCGCGGTGAGCAGTTCTTC.

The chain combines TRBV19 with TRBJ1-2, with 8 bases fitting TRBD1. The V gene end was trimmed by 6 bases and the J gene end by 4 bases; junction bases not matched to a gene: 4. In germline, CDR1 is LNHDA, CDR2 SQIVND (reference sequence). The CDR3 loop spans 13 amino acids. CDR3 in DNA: TGTGCCAGTAGAGGCGACAGGGGCTATGGCTACACCTTC. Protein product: CASRGDRGYGYTF.

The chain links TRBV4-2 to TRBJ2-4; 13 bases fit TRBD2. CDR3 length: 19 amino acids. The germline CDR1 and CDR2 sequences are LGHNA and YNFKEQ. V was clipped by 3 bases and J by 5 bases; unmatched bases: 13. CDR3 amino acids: CASSQESGTSGIGENIQYF. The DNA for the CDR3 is TGTGCCAGCAGCCAGGAGTCCGGGACTAGCGGGATTGGGGAAAACATTCAGTACTTC.

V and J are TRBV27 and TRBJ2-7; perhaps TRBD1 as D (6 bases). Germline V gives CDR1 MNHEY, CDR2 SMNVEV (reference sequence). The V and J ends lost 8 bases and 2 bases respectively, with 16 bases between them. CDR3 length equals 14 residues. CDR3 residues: CASSAGTLAYEQYF. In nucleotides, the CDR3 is TGTGCCAGCTCAGCCGGGACACTCGCCTACGAGCAGTACTTC.

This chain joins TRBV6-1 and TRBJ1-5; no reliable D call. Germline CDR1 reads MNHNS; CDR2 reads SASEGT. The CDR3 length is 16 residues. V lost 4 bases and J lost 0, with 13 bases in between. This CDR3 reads CASSVGYQYSNQPQHF. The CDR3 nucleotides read TGTGCCAGCAGTGTCGGGTACCAATATAGCAATCAGCCCCAGCATTTT.

CDR3 amino acids: CASSPPDSLSNEQFF. The DNA of the CDR3 is TGTGCCAGCAGTCCGCCGGACAGTCTGTCCAACGAGCAGTTCTTC. The chain uses TRBV28 and TRBJ2-1, with D tentatively TRBD1 (6 bases). Trimming took off 5 bases at V and 10 bases at J, with 21 bases between the two ends. CDR1 is MDHEN and CDR2 is SYDVKM in the germline V gene. This CDR3 is 15 amino acids long. The full variable domain, its missing parts supplied by reference TRBV28 and TRBJ2-1, is DVKVTQSSRYLVKRTGEKVFLECVQDMDHENMFWYRQDPGLGLRLIYFSYDVKMKEKGDIPEGYSVSREKKERFSLILESASTNQTSMYLCASSPPDSLSNEQFFGPGTRLTVL.

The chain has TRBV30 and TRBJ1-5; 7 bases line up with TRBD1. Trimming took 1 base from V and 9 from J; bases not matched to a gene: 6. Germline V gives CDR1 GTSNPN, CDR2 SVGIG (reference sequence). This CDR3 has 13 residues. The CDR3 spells CAWSGQGVGPQHF. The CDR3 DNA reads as TGTGCCTGGAGTGGCCAGGGGGTGGGGCCCCAGCATTTT.